A single sample is the source of the 2 T cell receptor beta chains below, sequenced in a study of OX40 agonist ivuxolimab in advanced cancers. Produced via immunoSEQ multiplex PCR; TCRdb's table is partial and in-frame only. Of fewer than 25,000 clones detected, approximately 85% appear once; the ten largest clones hold approximately 15%. The sample consisted of CD4+ or CD8+ T cells sorted from blood, taken in a trial of the OX40 agonist ivuxolimab. The receptors come from an adult with an advanced solid tumor such as melanoma, head and neck, liver or kidney cancer.

The chain is built from TRBV4-3 and TRBJ2-5, with a possible D match to TRBD1 (6 bases). Germline V gives CDR1 LGHNA, CDR2 YSLEER. Trimming removed 0 bases at V and 5 bases at J, with 16 bases between. The CDR3 has 16 amino acids. CDR3 bases: TGCGCCAGCAGCCAAGAAATTACAGGGCCGGGGGAGACCCAGTACTTC. This encodes CASSQEITGPGETQYF.

Points on this clone: The sample holds other DNA sequences that translate to the same CDR3. The chain has TRBV18 and TRBJ2-3, with D maybe TRBD1 (5 bases). V was trimmed by 0 bases and J by 6 bases, leaving 13 bases between them. There are 15 residues in the CDR3. Germline lookup yields CDR1 KGHSH and CDR2 LQKENI. CDR3 loop: CASSPPGQGSDTQYF. In DNA form, the CDR3 reads TGTGCCAGCTCACCACCTGGGCAGGGATCGGATACGCAGTATTTT.